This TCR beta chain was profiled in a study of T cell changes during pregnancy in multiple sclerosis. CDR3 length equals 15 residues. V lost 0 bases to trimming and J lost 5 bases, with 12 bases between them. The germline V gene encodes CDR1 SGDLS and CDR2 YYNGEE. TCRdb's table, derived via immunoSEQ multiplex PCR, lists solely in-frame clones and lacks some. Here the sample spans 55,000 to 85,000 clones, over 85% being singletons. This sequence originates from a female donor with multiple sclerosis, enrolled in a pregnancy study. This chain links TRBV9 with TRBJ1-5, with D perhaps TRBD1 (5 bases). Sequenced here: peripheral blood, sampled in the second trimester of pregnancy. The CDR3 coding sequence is TGTGCCAGCAGCGTAGGGGGGGGTGGGGATCAGCCCCAGCATTTT. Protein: CASSVGGGGDQPQHF.